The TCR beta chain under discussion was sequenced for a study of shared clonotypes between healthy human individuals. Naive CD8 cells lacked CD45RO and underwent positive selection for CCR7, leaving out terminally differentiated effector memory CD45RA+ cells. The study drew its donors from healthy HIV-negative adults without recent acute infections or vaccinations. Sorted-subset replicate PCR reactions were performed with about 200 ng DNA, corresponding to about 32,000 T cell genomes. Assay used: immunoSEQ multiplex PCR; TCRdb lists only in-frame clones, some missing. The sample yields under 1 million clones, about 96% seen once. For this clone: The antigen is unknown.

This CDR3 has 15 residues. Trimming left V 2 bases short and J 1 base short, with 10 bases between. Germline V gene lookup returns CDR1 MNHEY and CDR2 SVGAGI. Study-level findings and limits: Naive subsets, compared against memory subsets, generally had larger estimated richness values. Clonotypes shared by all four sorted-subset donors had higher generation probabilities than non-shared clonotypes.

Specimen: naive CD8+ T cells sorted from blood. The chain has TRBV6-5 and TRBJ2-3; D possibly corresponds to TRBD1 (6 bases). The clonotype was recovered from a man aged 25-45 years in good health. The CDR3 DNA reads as TGTGCCAGCAGTTACCGGGACACGCGCACAGATACGCAGTATTTT. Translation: CASSYRDTRTDTQYF.